This T cell receptor (beta chain) came from a study of cytomegalovirus exposure and HLA in healthy donors. Germline CDR1 and CDR2: MGHRA and YSYEKL. Trimming shortened V by 4 bases and J by 3 bases, and 21 bases separated the two germline ends. This CDR3 has 17 amino acids. The PCR made use of 60 Vbeta and 13 Jbeta primers. Here immunoSEQ multiplex PCR was the method, and the copy in TCRdb shows in-frame clones only, minus some. The table has about 200,000 clones, around 80% seen once; the top ten hold about 16%. Each of the donors was a healthy bone marrow donor. The source of this sequence is a man between 40 and 49 years old in good health and CMV-seronegative. The chain uses TRBV4-1 and TRBJ1-1; TRBD1 might be the D (6 bases). Sequences were obtained from PBMCs. The CDR3 nucleotides read TGCGCCAGCAGCCCCGTTCAGGGGAGGGGCGCGTACACTGAAGCTTTCTTT. This gives the protein CASSPVQGRGAYTEAFF.